This entry lists 16 T cell receptor beta chains sequenced from one sample in a study of cytomegalovirus exposure and HLA in healthy donors. This table comes from immunoSEQ multiplex PCR, and its TCRdb copy is limited to in-frame clones, with some not included. The repertoire holds 250,000 to 400,000 clones, with around 90% as singletons. Material: PBMCs. These receptors were obtained from a man aged 25 to 45 in good health and CMV-seronegative.

A single count supports this clone. The chain is built from TRBV6-6 and TRBJ2-1; 8 positions match TRBD2. The germline gives CDR1 MNHNY, CDR2 SVGAGI (reference sequence). The CDR3 has 15 residues. V shed 7 bases, J shed 4 bases, and the junction held 9 bases outside the gene matches. The chain's CDR3 is CASTPFGGGYNEQFF. The DNA for the CDR3 is TGTGCCAGCACTCCATTTGGCGGGGGGTACAATGAGCAGTTCTTC.

This clone has only a few counts. The V and J genes are TRBV19 and TRBJ1-1; D might be TRBD1 (5 bases). The CDR3 has 13 amino acids. The V gene lost 11 bases and the J gene lost 4 bases, with 17 bases spanning the gap. Germline V CDR1 and CDR2: LNHDA, SQIVND (reference sequence). The CDR3 DNA is TGTGCCGTCTGCGGGGCGAGGGGCACTGAAGCTTTCTTT. Translated: CAVCGARGTEAFF.

This clone was seen a single time. J is TRBJ2-7 and V is TRBV19, with TRBD1 identical over 7 bases. CDR3 length: 14 amino acids. Losses at the gene ends were 7 bases for V and 1 base for J; bases not matched to a gene: 7. In germline, CDR1 is LNHDA, CDR2 SQIVND (reference sequence). CDR3 sequence (DNA): TGTGCCAGTACCCCCTCGGGACAGTCCTACGAGCAGTACTTC. The encoded protein is CASTPSGQSYEQYF. Full variable domain (remainder filled in from reference TRBV19 and TRBJ2-7): DGGITQSPKYLFRKEGQNVTLSCEQNLNHDAMYWYRQDPGQGLRLIYYSQIVNDFQKGDIAEGYSVSREKKESFPLTVTSAQKNPTAFYLCASTPSGQSYEQYFGPGTRLTVT.

CDR3 sequence (DNA): TGTGCCAGCAGTGTGGACAGGGGATTTAATAATTCACCCCTCCACTTT. Protein sequence: CASSVDRGFNNSPLHF. V and J are TRBV2 and TRBJ1-6, with 9 bases aligning to TRBD1. From germline, CDR1 is SNHLY and CDR2 FYNNEI. The CDR3 loop spans 16 amino acids. V lost 4 bases to trimming and J lost 5 bases; unmatched junction nucleotides: 6.

J is TRBJ2-2 and V is TRBV18; TRBD2 might be the D (6 bases). The germline gives CDR1 KGHSH, CDR2 LQKENI. This CDR3 spans 18 amino acids. The germline V and J ends were trimmed by 1 base and 1 base, with 16 bases remaining between them. Here the CDR3 DNA reads TGTGCCAGCTCACCACTTCGGGAGTGGGACTTGAACACCGGGGAGCTGTTTTTT. It specifies CASSPLREWDLNTGELFF.

Remarks on this clone: This sequence may be a read error, since a much larger clone differs from it by one base. The chain combines TRBV6-5 with TRBJ1-4; possibly TRBD1 for D (6 bases). CDR3 length: 15 residues. V lost 6 bases to trimming and J lost 0 bases, with 11 bases between them. Looked up from germline, CDR1 is MNHEY and CDR2 is SVGAGI. The CDR3 is CASSPDRATNEKLFF. Written as DNA, the CDR3 is TGTGCCAGCAGCCCGGACAGAGCAACTAATGAAAAACTGTTTTTT.

This clone was found once. This sequence joins TRBV2 and TRBJ2-7; unclear D gene. The CDR3 extends over 11 amino acids. CDR1 is SNHLY and CDR2 is FYNNEI in the germline V gene. V lost 6 bases to trimming and J lost 3 bases, with 6 bases between them. This chain's CDR3 is CASRLIYEQYF. CDR3 nucleotide sequence: TGTGCCAGCAGACTCATCTACGAGCAGTACTTC.

The chain carries TRBV5-4 and TRBJ2-1, with a tentative D call TRBD2 (7 bases). Trimming shortened V by 4 bases and J by 8 bases, and 19 bases separated the two germline ends. The V gene's germline CDR1 is SGHNT and CDR2 YYREEE (reference sequence). This CDR3 region has 15 residues. CDR3 protein: CASSAMPGGFDEQFF. For the CDR3, the DNA is TGTGCCAGCAGCGCGATGCCGGGGGGCTTCGATGAGCAGTTCTTC.

The V and J genes are TRBV7-9 and TRBJ2-6; D is unresolved. Germline CDR1 is SEHNR and CDR2 is FQNEAQ (reference sequence). V lost 4 bases and J lost 2, with 9 bases in between. The CDR3 covers 15 residues. Here the CDR3 DNA reads TGTGCCAGCAGCTGGGTCGGAGCTGGGGCCAACGTCCTGACTTTC. Its translation is CASSWVGAGANVLTF. Combining the CDR3 with reference TRBV7-9 and TRBJ2-6 gives the whole variable domain DTGVSQNPRHKITKRGQNVTFRCDPISEHNRLYWYRQTLGQGPEFLTYFQNEAQLEKSRLLSDRFSAERPKGSFSTLEIQRTEQGDSAMYLCASSWVGAGANVLTFGAGSRLTVL.

This chain uses TRBV19 with TRBJ1-6; the match to TRBD1 covers 8 bases. The CDR3 is made up of 15 amino acids. V dropped 5 bases and J dropped 7; count of bases not matched to a gene: 7. CDR1 is LNHDA, CDR2 SQIVND, per germline (reference sequence). The CDR3 DNA reads TGTGCCAGTAGTTTCCGGACAGGGAGAAATTCACCCCTCCACTTT. Its translation: CASSFRTGRNSPLHF.

The chain employs TRBV4-1 and TRBJ2-4, with D perhaps matching TRBD1 (6 bases). CDR1 and CDR2 from the germline V gene are MGHRA and YSYEKL. The ends were cut back, 3 bases at V and 1 base at J, with 16 bases in the middle. The CDR3 sequence is 17 residues long. The CDR3 sequence: CASSQDWGRGAKNIQYF. The CDR3 coding sequence is TGCGCCAGCAGCCAGGACTGGGGGCGCGGGGCCAAAAACATTCAGTACTTC.

V usage is TRBV6-5 and J usage is TRBJ1-2, with 7 positions matching TRBD1. V shed 6 bases and J 8 bases; nucleotides not matched to a gene: 12. There are 14 residues in the CDR3. Germline values: CDR1 MNHEY, CDR2 SVGAGI. The CDR3 spells CASSRGDDLYGYTF. In nucleotides, the CDR3 is TGTGCCAGCAGCAGGGGGGACGATCTCTACGGCTACACCTTC.

The chain joins TRBV12-5 to TRBJ2-2; D gene unclear. CDR1 and CDR2 from the germline V gene are LGHNT and FRNRAP. This CDR3 spans 15 amino acids. The V end was cut by 7 bases, the J end by 4 bases, with 16 bases between. The CDR3 bases are TGTGCTAGTGCCCCTTTGAGGTTGCGCACCGGGGAGCTGTTTTTT. Protein sequence: CASAPLRLRTGELFF.

The V gene is TRBV19, the J gene TRBJ2-7; tentative D call: TRBD2 (5 bases). The V end was cut by 1 base, the J end by 3 bases, with 13 bases between. CDR1 is LNHDA, CDR2 SQIVND, per germline (reference sequence). The CDR3 totals 15 residues. In DNA, the CDR3 is TGTGCCAGTAGTATAGCGGGGAAAGGGAGCTACGAGCAGTACTTC. Protein product: CASSIAGKGSYEQYF.

The chain links TRBV6-6 to TRBJ2-3; 7 bases agree with TRBD2. Unmatched junction bases numbered 9, after V lost 5 bases and J lost 1 base. The CDR3 covers 16 residues. Germline CDR1 MNHNY, CDR2 SVGAGI (reference sequence). CDR3 DNA: TGTGCCAGCAGTCGCCAGCGGGGTGCTGGCACAGATACGCAGTATTTT. It specifies CASSRQRGAGTDTQYF.

This chain connects TRBV4-1 to TRBJ1-5, with TRBD1 matching 9 bases. Germline CDR1 MGHRA, CDR2 YSYEKL. V gave up 0 bases and J gave up 6 bases; unmatched junction bases: 9. The CDR3 is made up of 17 amino acids. In DNA form, the CDR3 reads TGCGCCAGCAGCCAAGAGACAGGGGGACGGGTTAGTCAGCCCCAGCATTTT. It encodes CASSQETGGRVSQPQHF.